The clone carrying this TCR beta chain came up a few times. Its antigen is as yet unknown. The data derive from a study of vaccination and CD4 T cells after COVID-19. The wider study: The convalescents were made up of six males and four females, two of whom were Hispanic. From HCoV-229E, HCoV-OC43, HCoV-NL63 and SARS-CoV-2, overlapping spike peptides were used to stimulate the cells.

As for treatment: roughly 10-day PBMC culture with coronavirus spike peptide pools or control peptides (ViraFEST assay). Collection of the unexposed donor's CD4+ T cells took place before the COVID-19 pandemic (2011-2018). With the Oncomine TCR Beta short-read assay, DNA from cultured CD4+ T cells was sequenced. TCRdb called the PCR reads again in MiXCR, with one record for every CDR3 protein. Of some 6,600 distinct CDR3 sequences in the sample, about 29% were seen once. V was trimmed by 4 bases and J by 8 bases, leaving 14 bases between them. This CDR3 has 13 amino acids. This TCR was sampled from a human donor in good health. This chain links TRBV12-3 or TRBV12-4 with TRBJ1-2, with D perhaps matching TRBD1 (6 bases). Sample: CD4+ T cells from blood, cultured in vitro. The CDR3 region is CASSSGGTRGYTF. The CDR3 bases are TGTGCCAGCAGTTCCGGGGGCACTCGAGGCTACACCTTC.